The source of this TCR beta chain is a study of blood T cells in healthy people across ages. As concerns this clonotype: Its antigen is not known. One end of the junction fails to match germline, which may point to a read error.

General study findings and limits: Donors of long life had a larger count of naive CD4+ cells and greater diversity than aged donors.

The authors extracted at least 5 micrograms of total RNA per sample. Primed by a sample-barcoded 5' primer and a J-beta primer mix, a second PCR proceeded for about 6 to 11 cycles. Each CDR3 protein gets one entry after TCRdb re-called the 5' RACE reads with MiXCR. The sample holds around 1,100,000 distinct CDR3 sequences, more than 30% seen once. This CDR3 has 16 amino acids. Germline V gives CDR1 MNHEY, CDR2 SVGEGT. The receptor's source is a man aged 18 to 29 in good health. J is TRBJ1-2 and V is TRBV6-2 or TRBV6-3; weak D call: TRBD1 (5 bases). The sample was blood. The CDR3 DNA reads TGTGCCAGCAGTTCCCCGCGCAGGGCCCTTAACGATGGCTACACCTTC. Amino acids: CASSSPRRALNDGYTF.